One TCR beta chain is described in this entry. Its specificity is not known. Oncomine TCR Beta short-read sequencing was applied to DNA from cultured CD4+ T cells. TCRdb ran MiXCR on the PCR reads and lists one entry per CDR3 protein. Of roughly 7,400 distinct CDR3 sequences listed, around 53% were seen once; the top ten hold around 17%. Described treatment: roughly nine-day PBMC culture with coronavirus spike peptide pools or control peptides (ViraFEST assay). Collection of the unexposed donor's CD4+ T cells took place before the COVID-19 pandemic (2011-2018). Negative selection enriched CD4+ T cells from cultures at around 9 days. These data are taken from a study of vaccination and CD4 T cells after COVID-19. Whole-study context: Post-vaccine sampling followed dose two by a median about 72 days (range 14 to 241). Study-wide findings and caveats: A median of 86.3% of reactive clones, in convalescent patients, became evident only post-vaccination.

The TCR comes from a human donor in good health. Sample: CD4+ T cells from blood, cultured in vitro.

In DNA form, the CDR3 reads TGCAGTGCTAACAACCGACAGGGATCACAAGAGACCCAGTACTTC. It codes for CSANNRQGSQETQYF. The chain couples TRBV20-1 to TRBJ2-5; TRBD1 matches at 7 bases. This CDR3 comprises 15 residues. Germline CDR1 DFQATT, CDR2 SNEGSKA (reference sequence). V dropped 4 bases and J dropped 2; count of bases not matched to a gene: 10.